What follows are 7 T cell receptor beta chains derived from one specimen sequenced in a study of blood T cells in healthy people across ages. It was with a sample-barcoded 5' primer and a J-beta primer mix that a second PCR of roughly 6 to 12 cycles was run. One entry per CDR3 protein, called by TCRdb with MiXCR from the 5' RACE reads. There are more than 800,000 distinct CDR3 sequences in the sample; around 30% occur only once, and 17% lies in the top ten. Source material: blood. The origin of the receptors is a woman of 80 years or more in good health.

This clonotype was observed many times. The chain couples TRBV12-3 or TRBV12-4 to TRBJ2-3; D might be TRBD1 (6 bases). The CDR3 contains 13 residues. Trimming took 6 bases from V and 3 from J, leaving 10 bases between them. CDR3 protein: CASRIQGTDTQYF. CDR3 sequence (DNA): TGTGCCAGCAGAATACAGGGAACAGATACGCAGTATTTT.

V and J are TRBV7-9 and TRBJ1-1; the D gene is possibly TRBD1 (6 bases). Germline values: CDR1 SEHNR, CDR2 FQNEAQ (reference sequence). This CDR3 spans 18 amino acids. The V end was cut by 4 bases, the J end by 0 bases, with 21 bases between. CDR3 in DNA: TGTGCCAGCAGCTCGCCCCCAGGGATGGCAGGGGTGAACACTGAAGCTTTCTTT. It is translated as CASSSPPGMAGVNTEAFF.

A note on this clonotype: This sequence may be a read error, since a much larger clone differs from it by one base. Since the CDR3 does not end with the conserved phenylalanine or tryptophan, this likely comes from a read error. The chain uses TRBV2 and TRBJ2-1; 8 bases match TRBD1. Germline V gene sequence: CDR1 SNHLY, CDR2 FYNNEI. V lost 8 bases to trimming and J lost 8 bases; unmatched junction nucleotides: 8. This CDR3 region has 13 residues. The CDR3 protein is CASYRQGFDEQFV. CDR3 DNA sequence: TGTGCCAGCTACCGACAGGGGTTTGATGAGCAGTTCGTC.

In the case of this clonotype: This may be a read error, as it is one base from a much larger clone. The chain links TRBV12-3 or TRBV12-4 to TRBJ2-5, with D unresolved. V lost 3 bases and J lost 11, with 19 bases in between. CDR3 length: 14 residues. The CDR3 protein is CASSFLSKGSQQYF. The CDR3 DNA is TGTGCCAGCAGTTTCCTGTCTAAGGGTTCCCAGCAGTACTTC.

This clonotype was observed many times. The chain recombines TRBV7-9 with TRBJ1-2; a weak D match, TRBD1 (6 bases). Trimming cost V 5 bases and J 2 bases, with 12 bases left between them. Germline V CDR1 and CDR2: SEHNR, FQNEAQ (reference sequence). This CDR3 spans 14 amino acids. CDR3 residues: CASSTSGVNYGYTF. Written as DNA, the CDR3 is TGTGCCAGCAGCACCTCAGGGGTAAACTATGGCTACACCTTC.

This rearrangement joins TRBV5-6 to TRBJ2-7; weak D call: TRBD1 (6 bases). The CDR3 is 13 amino acids. Looked up from germline, CDR1 is SGHDT and CDR2 is YYEEEE. Trimming shortened V by 0 bases and J by 5 bases, and 9 bases separated the two germline ends. CDR3 region: CASSLVTGNEQYF. CDR3 nucleotides: TGTGCCAGCAGCTTGGTTACAGGGAACGAGCAGTACTTC.

This clonotype was picked up many times. This chain joins TRBV20-1 and TRBJ2-7; no reliable D call. Trimming removed 0 bases at V and 0 bases at J, with 6 bases between. This CDR3 has 13 residues. Germline assignment: CDR1 DFQATT and CDR2 SNEGSKA (reference sequence). For the CDR3, the DNA is TGCAGTGCTAGAGACAGCTCCTCCTACGAGCAGTACTTC. Protein product: CSARDSSSYEQYF.